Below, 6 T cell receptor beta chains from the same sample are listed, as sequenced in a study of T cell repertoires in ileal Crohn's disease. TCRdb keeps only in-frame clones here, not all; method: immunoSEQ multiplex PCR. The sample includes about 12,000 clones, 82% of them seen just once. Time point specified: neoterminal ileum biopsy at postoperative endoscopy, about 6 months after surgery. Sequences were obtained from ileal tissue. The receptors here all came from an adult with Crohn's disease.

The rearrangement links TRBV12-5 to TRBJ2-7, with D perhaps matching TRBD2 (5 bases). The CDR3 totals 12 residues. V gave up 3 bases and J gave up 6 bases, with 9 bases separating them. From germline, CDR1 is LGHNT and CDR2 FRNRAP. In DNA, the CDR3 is TGTGCTAGTGGTTTCCACGGGGTCGAGCAGTACTTC. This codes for CASGFHGVEQYF.

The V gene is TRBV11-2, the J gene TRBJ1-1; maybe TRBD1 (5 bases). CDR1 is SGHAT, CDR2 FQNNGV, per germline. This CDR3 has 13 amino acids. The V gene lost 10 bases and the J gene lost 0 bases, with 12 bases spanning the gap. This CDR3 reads CATGRGLNTEAFF. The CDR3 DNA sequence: TGTGCCACCGGGAGGGGCCTGAACACTGAAGCTTTCTTT.

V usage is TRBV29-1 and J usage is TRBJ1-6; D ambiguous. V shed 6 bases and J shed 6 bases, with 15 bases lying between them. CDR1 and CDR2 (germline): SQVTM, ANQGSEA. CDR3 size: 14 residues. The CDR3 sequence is CSVEVLGLNSPLHF. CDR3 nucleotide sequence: TGCAGCGTCGAGGTCCTGGGTCTTAATTCACCCCTCCACTTT.

This chain's CDR3 is CASREGGWAYEQYF. For the CDR3, the DNA is TGTGCCAGCAGGGAGGGAGGGTGGGCCTACGAGCAGTACTTC. The V gene is TRBV27, the J gene TRBJ2-7, with 7 bases aligning to TRBD2. CDR3 size: 14 residues. Germline lookup yields CDR1 MNHEY and CDR2 SMNVEV (reference sequence). V dropped 6 bases and J dropped 2; count of bases not matched to a gene: 7.

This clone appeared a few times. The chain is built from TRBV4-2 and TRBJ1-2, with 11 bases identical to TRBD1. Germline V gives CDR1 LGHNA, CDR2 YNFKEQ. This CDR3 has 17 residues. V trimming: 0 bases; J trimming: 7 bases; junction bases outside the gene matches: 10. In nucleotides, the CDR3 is TGTGCCAGCAGCCAAGATGTGGACAGGGGGCAGAGTGTTGGCTACACCTTC. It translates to CASSQDVDRGQSVGYTF.

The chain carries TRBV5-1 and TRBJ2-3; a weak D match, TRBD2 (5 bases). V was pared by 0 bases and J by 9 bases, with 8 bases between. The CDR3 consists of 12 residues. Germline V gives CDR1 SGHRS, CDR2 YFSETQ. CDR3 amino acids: CASSLDRGTQYF. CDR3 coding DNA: TGCGCCAGCAGCTTGGACCGGGGAACGCAGTATTTT. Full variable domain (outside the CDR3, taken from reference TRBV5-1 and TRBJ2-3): KAGVTQTPRYLIKTRGQQVTLSCSPISGHRSVSWYQQTPGQGLQFLFEYFSETQRNKGNFPGRFSGRQFSNSRSEMNVSTLELGDSALYLCASSLDRGTQYFGPGTRLTVL.